These 15 T cell receptor beta chains were sequenced from one sample in a study of cytotoxic CD8 clonotypes in ibrutinib-treated CLL. The protocol was immunoSEQ multiplex PCR, while the TCRdb copy is restricted to in-frame clones and leaves out a portion. The sample holds about 300,000 clones, approximately 76% seen once. The sample in question was PBMCs, obtained at disease progression, from a patient treated with ibrutinib. The receptors here all came from a human donor with chronic lymphocytic leukemia.

The chain links TRBV6-4 to TRBJ2-3; D ambiguous. Looked up from germline, CDR1 is MRHNA and CDR2 is SNTAGT. V was clipped by 0 bases and J by 2 bases, with 9 bases between them. The CDR3 covers 15 residues. As DNA, the CDR3 is TGTGCCAGCAGTGACTCGACCCAGTTCACAGATACGCAGTATTTT. This translates into CASSDSTQFTDTQYF.

This chain uses TRBV6-6 with TRBJ2-5; no firm D call. The CDR3 is 14 residues long. Germline CDR1 MNHNY, CDR2 SVGAGI (reference sequence). V gave up 2 bases and J gave up 4 bases, with 11 bases separating them. CDR3 nucleotide sequence: TGTGCCAGCAGTTACGGGCTTAACGCAGAGACCCAGTACTTC. This gives the protein CASSYGLNAETQYF.

The chain uses TRBV5-4 and TRBJ2-5; D is unclear. Germline-derived CDR1 and CDR2 are SGHNT and YYREEE (reference sequence). CDR3 length equals 13 residues. Trimming left V 0 bases short and J 0 bases short, with 3 bases between. Written as DNA, the CDR3 is TGTGCCAGCAGCTTGGTTCACCAAGAGACCCAGTACTTC. Encoded protein: CASSLVHQETQYF.

This chain connects TRBV7-2 to TRBJ2-1; D call uncertain. Per the germline V gene, CDR1 is SGHTA and CDR2 is FQGNSA. The CDR3 extends over 15 amino acids. Trimming took 1 base from V and 2 from J, leaving 9 bases between them. The CDR3 protein is CASSLVARTYNEQFF. The CDR3 DNA reads as TGTGCCAGCAGCTTAGTGGCGAGAACCTACAATGAGCAGTTCTTC.

The J gene is TRBJ2-3, the V gene TRBV6-5, with D perhaps matching TRBD2 (6 bases). The CDR3 contains 15 residues. Germline loops: CDR1 MNHEY, CDR2 SVGAGI. The V and J ends lost 2 bases and 5 bases respectively, with 14 bases between them. Here the CDR3 reads CASSYESGVIDTQYF. The CDR3 DNA reads TGTGCCAGCAGTTACGAGTCGGGAGTGATAGATACGCAGTATTTT.

The rearrangement uses TRBV5-1 and TRBJ2-3; D is uncertain. The CDR3 is 14 amino acids. Germline CDR1 and CDR2: SGHRS and YFSETQ. V dropped 0 bases and J dropped 2 bases, with 7 bases sitting between them. The chain's CDR3 is CASSLGWATDTQYF. DNA for the CDR3: TGCGCCAGCAGCTTGGGGTGGGCCACAGATACGCAGTATTTT.

V gene TRBV7-3 combines with J gene TRBJ2-7; D remains ambiguous. Trimming pared 6 bases from V and 2 bases from J, leaving 17 bases between. From germline, CDR1 is SGHTA and CDR2 FQGTGA. This CDR3 contains 15 residues. CDR3 nucleotide sequence: TGTGCCAGCAGTCCCGAGCCGGCCGGGCCCTACGAGCAGTACTTC. Encoded protein: CASSPEPAGPYEQYF.

This sequence joins TRBV7-9 and TRBJ2-1; 13 nucleotides line up with TRBD2. The CDR3 is 16 amino acids. The germline V gene has CDR1 SEHNR and CDR2 FQNEAQ (reference sequence). J gave up 4 bases and V 10 bases, and 10 bases lay outside the gene matches. CDR3 amino acids: CATQVTSGGLYNEQFF. CDR3 sequence (DNA): TGTGCCACCCAAGTGACTAGCGGGGGGTTATACAATGAGCAGTTCTTC.

V gene TRBV5-6 combines with J gene TRBJ2-2; TRBD1 agrees at 10 bases. The germline gives CDR1 SGHDT, CDR2 YYEEEE. This CDR3 has 15 residues. J was trimmed by 7 bases and V by 3 bases; bases with no gene match: 6. CDR3 DNA: TGTGCCAGCAGCTACCGGGACAGGGGTTTCGGGGAGCTGTTTTTT. As protein: CASSYRDRGFGELFF.

The chain combines TRBV6-5 with TRBJ1-6; weak D call: TRBD1 (5 bases). V lost 2 bases and J 6 bases, leaving 14 bases between the germline ends. Germline CDR1 reads MNHEY; CDR2 reads SVGAGI. CDR3 length: 16 amino acids. CDR3 protein: CASSYTVPGGNSPLHF. CDR3 in DNA: TGTGCCAGCAGTTACACGGTCCCGGGGGGTAATTCACCCCTCCACTTT.

The chain carries TRBV10-3 and TRBJ1-2, with D possibly being TRBD1 (5 bases). The CDR3 has 15 residues. Germline V gene sequence: CDR1 ENHRY, CDR2 SYGVKD. V dropped 4 bases and J dropped 0 bases, with 12 bases sitting between them. CDR3 region: CAISVGQPTNYGYTF. The CDR3 DNA follows: TGTGCCATCAGTGTGGGGCAGCCCACTAACTATGGCTACACCTTC.

The J gene is TRBJ2-3, the V gene TRBV9; D unclear. V lost 4 bases and J lost 2, with 8 bases in between. This CDR3 spans 13 amino acids. CDR1 is SGDLS, CDR2 YYNGEE, per germline. The CDR3 region has the DNA TGTGCCAGCAGCAAACGAACCACAGATACGCAGTATTTT. Translating it yields CASSKRTTDTQYF.

This clone has just one count. DNA for the CDR3: TGTGCCAGCAGTTTGATTGGGTTTGGGGGGACCGGGGAGCTGTTTTTT. Its protein product is CASSLIGFGGTGELFF. V gene TRBV27 combines with J gene TRBJ2-2; D may be TRBD2 (6 bases). This CDR3 is built from 16 residues. The ends were cut back, 3 bases at V and 5 bases at J, with 16 bases in the middle. Looked up from germline, CDR1 is MNHEY and CDR2 is SMNVEV (reference sequence).

This clone was counted between two and nine times. The rearrangement uses TRBV18 and TRBJ2-5, with D possibly called TRBD1 or TRBD2 (6 bases each). The CDR3 runs 14 residues. V dropped 6 bases and J dropped 5 bases, with 16 bases sitting between them. Germline CDR1 is KGHSH and CDR2 is LQKENI. The CDR3 bases are TGTGCCAGCTCCCCCTCGGGGGCCAGGGAGACCCAGTACTTC. Protein: CASSPSGARETQYF.

The rearrangement uses TRBV6-6 and TRBJ2-7; 8 bases agree with TRBD1. Germline V lookup: CDR1 MNHNY, CDR2 SVGAGI (reference sequence). The CDR3 is 14 residues long. Trimming at V came to 2 bases and at J to 7 bases, leaving 7 bases not matched to a gene. CDR3 region: CASSYGTGREEQYF. In DNA, the CDR3 is TGTGCCAGCAGTTACGGGACAGGTAGAGAAGAGCAGTACTTC.